The 12 T cell receptor beta chains below come from one sample, sequenced in a study of graft-versus-host responses after intestinal transplantation. Processing released intraepithelial and lamina propria lymphocytes from the graft tissue. Clones were sequenced by immunoSEQ multiplex PCR, and TCRdb holds only the in-frame ones, with some missing. This table holds roughly 11,000 clones, roughly three quarters found once. Sequences were derived from ileum tissue, sampled 23 days after intestinal transplant. The source is a human patient who received an intestinal transplant, so some T cells may come from the graft donor.

This clone is medium-sized. This rearrangement joins TRBV27 to TRBJ1-1, with a weak D call TRBD1 (6 bases). V lost 3 bases to trimming and J lost 9 bases, with 11 bases between them. Germline-derived CDR1 and CDR2 are MNHEY and SMNVEV (reference sequence). The CDR3 is 12 residues long. In DNA form, the CDR3 reads TGTGCCAGCAGTTTGGGTGGGGGGCAAGCTTTCTTT. This sequence encodes CASSLGGGQAFF.

This clone is medium-sized by share. The V and J genes are TRBV19 and TRBJ2-1, with D perhaps TRBD1 (5 bases). The CDR3 loop spans 16 amino acids. CDR1 is LNHDA and CDR2 is SQIVND in the germline V gene (reference sequence). Trimming removed 5 bases from V and 1 base from J, with 15 bases in between. CDR3 nucleotide sequence: TGTGCCAGTAGTGTCCAGGGAAGAGTGTCCTACAATGAGCAGTTCTTC. Its protein product is CASSVQGRVSYNEQFF.

The chain employs TRBV25-1 and TRBJ2-5; D unclear. Trimming cost V 2 bases and J 5 bases, with 0 bases left between them. CDR1 MGHDK and CDR2 SYGVNS come from the germline V gene. The CDR3 extends over 10 amino acids. CDR3 coding DNA: TGTGCCAGCAGTGAAGAGACCCAGTACTTC. This translates into CASSEETQYF.

This chain connects TRBV2 to TRBJ1-1; 12 bases match TRBD1. Losses at the gene ends were 7 bases for V and 0 bases for J; bases not matched to a gene: 3. Germline CDR1 SNHLY, CDR2 FYNNEI. This CDR3 comprises 15 residues. This chain's CDR3 is CASKGQGAMNTEAFF. The DNA for the CDR3 is TGTGCCAGCAAGGGACAGGGGGCCATGAACACTGAAGCTTTCTTT.

The chain combines TRBV7-2 with TRBJ2-1; 10 positions match TRBD2. Germline values: CDR1 SGHTA, CDR2 FQGNSA. With 2 bases clipped from V and 4 bases from J, the junction kept 2 bases outside the gene matches. The length of the CDR3 is 15 residues. The CDR3 DNA reads TGTGCCAGCAGCTTACTAGCGGGAGCTTACAATGAGCAGTTCTTC. Protein: CASSLLAGAYNEQFF.

This chain links TRBV7-2 with TRBJ2-7; 11 bases are a match to TRBD2. This CDR3 contains 15 residues. The germline CDR1 and CDR2 sequences are SGHTA and FQGNSA. V was pared by 3 bases and J by 0 bases, with 1 base of the junction left unmatched. CDR3 DNA: TGTGCCAGCAGCTTTACTAGCGGGAGCTCCTACGAGCAGTACTTC. It is translated as CASSFTSGSSYEQYF.

This clone appeared once. V is TRBV19 and J is TRBJ1-1, with D possibly TRBD1 on 6 matching bases. Germline loops: CDR1 LNHDA, CDR2 SQIVND (reference sequence). This CDR3 is 13 amino acids long. V gave up 3 bases and J gave up 1 base, with 6 bases separating them. As DNA, the CDR3 is TGTGCCAGTAGTATGGGACAGAACACTGAAGCTTTCTTT. Its protein product is CASSMGQNTEAFF.

There are a few counts of this clone. The chain recombines TRBV11-2 with TRBJ1-6, with a possible D match to TRBD1 (6 bases). Trimming cost V 3 bases and J 0 bases, with 12 bases left between them. Germline CDR1 SGHAT, CDR2 FQNNGV. This CDR3 has 17 amino acids. In nucleotides, the CDR3 is TGTGCCAGCAGCTTGGACACAGGGAGCTCCTATAATTCACCCCTCCACTTT. Encoded protein: CASSLDTGSSYNSPLHF.

The rearrangement joins TRBV29-1 to TRBJ2-3; 8 nucleotides agree with TRBD2. The germline CDR1 and CDR2 sequences are SQVTM and ANQGSEA. The CDR3 has 16 amino acids. The V segment lost 1 base and the J segment 3 bases; nucleotides outside the gene matches: 9. The CDR3 DNA sequence: TGCAGCGTTGAAGGAGAACGGGGGGGCGGGACAGATACGCAGTATTTT. Amino acid sequence: CSVEGERGGGTDTQYF.

The sample holds one count of this clone. V usage is TRBV5-1 and J usage is TRBJ1-6; the match to TRBD1 covers 8 bases. Germline assignment: CDR1 SGHRS and CDR2 YFSETQ. The V gene end was trimmed by 3 bases and the J gene end by 4 bases; junction bases not matched to a gene: 3. This CDR3 contains 15 residues. CDR3 amino acids: CASSYGQGYNSPLHF. The CDR3 nucleotides are TGCGCCAGCAGCTACGGACAGGGTTATAATTCACCCCTCCACTTT.

V usage is TRBV18 and J usage is TRBJ1-2; D not resolved. This CDR3 is built from 12 residues. The ends were cut back, 3 bases at V and 8 bases at J, with 10 bases in the middle. Per the germline V gene, CDR1 is KGHSH and CDR2 is LQKENI. CDR3 sequence reads: CASSPSWEGYTF. Written as DNA, the CDR3 is TGTGCCAGCTCACCGTCGTGGGAGGGCTACACCTTC.

The chain is built from TRBV29-1 and TRBJ1-5; 9 bases agree with TRBD1. The CDR3 loop spans 13 amino acids. The V gene end was trimmed by 5 bases and the J gene end by 5 bases; junction bases not matched to a gene: 4. Per the germline V gene, CDR1 is SQVTM and CDR2 is ANQGSEA. The CDR3 DNA reads as TGCAGCGTTCTCACAGGGGGCGATCAGCCCCAGCATTTT. It yields the protein CSVLTGGDQPQHF.